One TCR beta chain is described in this entry. Germline-derived CDR1 and CDR2 are SGHVS and FQNEAQ. CDR3 length: 13 residues. V was cut by 5 bases and J by 8 bases, with 15 bases left in between. The data are from a study of blood T cell repertoires in COVID-19. The assay was immunoSEQ multiplex PCR, and TCRdb's table has in-frame clones only and misses some. Counted here are about 170,000 clones, 86% occurring once; the ten biggest clones make up approximately 11%. Sample: peripheral blood. The sequence derives from a woman between 55 and 75 years old with COVID-19, enrolled during active disease. The J gene is TRBJ1-2, the V gene TRBV7-8, with TRBD1 as a possible D gene (6 bases). The CDR3 coding sequence is TGTGCCAGCAGCCCTACAGGGCCGAGGGGCTACACCTTC. It codes for CASSPTGPRGYTF.